This T cell receptor (beta chain) was recovered during a study of blood T cell repertoires in COVID-19. Authors' data handling: Estimated nucleated cell counts came from reference gene primer amplification. This table comes from immunoSEQ multiplex PCR, and its TCRdb copy is limited to in-frame clones, with some not included. For V, J and clone size, that table is used; D and trimming come from the DNA. The sample consists of fewer than 120,000 clones, around 74% of them appearing once. V lost 0 bases and J lost 2; bases outside the gene matches: 5. Germline loops: CDR1 SEHNR, CDR2 FQNEAQ (reference sequence). This CDR3 spans 16 amino acids.

The material sequenced was peripheral blood. V and J are TRBV7-9 and TRBJ2-5, with 8 bases aligning to TRBD2. This TCR came from a woman in her fifties or sixties with acute or convalescent COVID-19. The CDR3 DNA follows: TGTGCCAGCAGCTTAGCAAGCGGGGGTCCTCAAGAGACCCAGTACTTC. Amino acid sequence: CASSLASGGPQETQYF.